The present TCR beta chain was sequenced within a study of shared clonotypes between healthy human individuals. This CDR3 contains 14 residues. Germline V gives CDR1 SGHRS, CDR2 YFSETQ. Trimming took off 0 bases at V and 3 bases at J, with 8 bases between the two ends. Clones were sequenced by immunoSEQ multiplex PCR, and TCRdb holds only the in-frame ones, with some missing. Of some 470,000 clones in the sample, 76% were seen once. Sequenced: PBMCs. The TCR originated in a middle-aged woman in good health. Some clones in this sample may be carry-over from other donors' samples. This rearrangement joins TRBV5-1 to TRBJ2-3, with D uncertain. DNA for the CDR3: TGCGCCAGCAGCTTGGCTGGTCTGACAGATACGCAGTATTTT. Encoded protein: CASSLAGLTDTQYF. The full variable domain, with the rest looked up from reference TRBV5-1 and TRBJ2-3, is KAGVTQTPRYLIKTRGQQVTLSCSPISGHRSVSWYQQTPGQGLQFLFEYFSETQRNKGNFPGRFSGRQFSNSRSEMNVSTLELGDSALYLCASSLAGLTDTQYFGPGTRLTVL.